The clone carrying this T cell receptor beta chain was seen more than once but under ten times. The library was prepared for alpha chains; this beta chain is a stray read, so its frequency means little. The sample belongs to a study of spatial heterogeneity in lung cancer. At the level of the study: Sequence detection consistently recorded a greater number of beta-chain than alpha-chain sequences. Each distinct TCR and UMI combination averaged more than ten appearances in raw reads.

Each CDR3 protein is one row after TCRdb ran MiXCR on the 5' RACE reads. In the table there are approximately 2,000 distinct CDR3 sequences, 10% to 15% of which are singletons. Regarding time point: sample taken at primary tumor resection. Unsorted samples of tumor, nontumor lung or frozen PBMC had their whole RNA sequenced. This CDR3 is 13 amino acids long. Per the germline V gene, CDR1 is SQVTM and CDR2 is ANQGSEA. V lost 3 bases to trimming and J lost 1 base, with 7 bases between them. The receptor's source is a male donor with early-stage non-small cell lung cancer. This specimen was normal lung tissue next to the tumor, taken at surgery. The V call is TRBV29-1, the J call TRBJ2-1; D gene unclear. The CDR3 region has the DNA TGCAGCGTTGAGGATACATCCTACAATGAGCAGTTCTTC. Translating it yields CSVEDTSYNEQFF.